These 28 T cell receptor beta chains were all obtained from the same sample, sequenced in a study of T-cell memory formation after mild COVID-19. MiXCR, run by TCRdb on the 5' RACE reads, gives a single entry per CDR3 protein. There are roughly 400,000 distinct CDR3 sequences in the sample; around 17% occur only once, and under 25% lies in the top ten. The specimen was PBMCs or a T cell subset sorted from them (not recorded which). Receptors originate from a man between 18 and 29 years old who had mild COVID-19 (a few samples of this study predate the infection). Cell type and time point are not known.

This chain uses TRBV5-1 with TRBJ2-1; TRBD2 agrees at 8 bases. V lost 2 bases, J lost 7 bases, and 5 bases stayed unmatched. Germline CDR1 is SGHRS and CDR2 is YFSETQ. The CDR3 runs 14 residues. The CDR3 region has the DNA TGCGCCAGCAGCTTCACGGGGGGGCCAAATGAGCAGTTCTTC. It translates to CASSFTGGPNEQFF.

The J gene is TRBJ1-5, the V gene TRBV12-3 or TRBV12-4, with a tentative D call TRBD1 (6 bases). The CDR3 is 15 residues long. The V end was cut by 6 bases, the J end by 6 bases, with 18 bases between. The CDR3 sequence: CASSRDRSWIQPQHF. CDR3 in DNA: TGTGCCAGCAGCCGCGACAGGTCTTGGATTCAGCCCCAGCATTTT.

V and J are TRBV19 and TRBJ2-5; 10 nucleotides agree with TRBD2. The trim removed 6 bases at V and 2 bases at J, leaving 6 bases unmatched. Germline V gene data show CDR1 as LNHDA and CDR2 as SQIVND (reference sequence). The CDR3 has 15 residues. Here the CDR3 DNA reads TGTGCCAGTAGGTGGACTAGCGGACGACAAGAGACCCAGTACTTC. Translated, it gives CASRWTSGRQETQYF.

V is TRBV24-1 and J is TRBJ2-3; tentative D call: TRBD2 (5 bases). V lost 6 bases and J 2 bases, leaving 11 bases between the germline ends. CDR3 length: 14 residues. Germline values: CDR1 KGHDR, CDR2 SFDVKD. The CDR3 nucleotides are TGTGCCACCAGTAGAACCGGGGACACAGATACGCAGTATTTT. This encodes CATSRTGDTDTQYF.

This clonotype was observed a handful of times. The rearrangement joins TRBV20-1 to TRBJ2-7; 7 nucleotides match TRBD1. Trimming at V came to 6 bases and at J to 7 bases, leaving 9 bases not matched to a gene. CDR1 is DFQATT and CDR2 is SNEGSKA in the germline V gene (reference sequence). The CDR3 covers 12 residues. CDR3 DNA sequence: TGCAGTGCCGAACAGGGGTTGGGAGAGCAGTACGTC. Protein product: CSAEQGLGEQYV.

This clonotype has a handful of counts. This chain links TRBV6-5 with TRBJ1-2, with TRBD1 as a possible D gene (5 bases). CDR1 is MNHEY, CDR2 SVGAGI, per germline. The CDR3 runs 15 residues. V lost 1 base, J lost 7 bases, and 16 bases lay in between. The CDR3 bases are TGTGCCAGCAGTTACTTGACGGACGGAGGGGTTGGCTACACCTTC. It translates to CASSYLTDGGVGYTF.

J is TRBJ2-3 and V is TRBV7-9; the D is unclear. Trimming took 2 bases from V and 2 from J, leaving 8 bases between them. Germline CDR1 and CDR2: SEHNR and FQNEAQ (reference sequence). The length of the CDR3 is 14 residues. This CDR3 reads CASSLLPDTDTQYF. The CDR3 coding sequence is TGTGCCAGCAGCTTATTGCCAGACACAGATACGCAGTATTTT.

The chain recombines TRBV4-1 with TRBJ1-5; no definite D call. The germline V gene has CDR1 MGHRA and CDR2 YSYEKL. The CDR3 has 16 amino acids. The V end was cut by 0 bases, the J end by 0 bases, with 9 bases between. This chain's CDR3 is CASSQDPGYSNQPQHF. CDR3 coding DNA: TGCGCCAGCAGCCAAGATCCAGGATATAGCAATCAGCCCCAGCATTTT.

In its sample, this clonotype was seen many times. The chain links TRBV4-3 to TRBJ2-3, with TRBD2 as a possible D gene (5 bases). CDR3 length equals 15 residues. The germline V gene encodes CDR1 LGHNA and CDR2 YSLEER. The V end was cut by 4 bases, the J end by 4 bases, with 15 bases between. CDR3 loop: CASSRAPGIADTQYF. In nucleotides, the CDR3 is TGCGCCAGCAGCCGGGCCCCGGGGATCGCAGATACGCAGTATTTT.

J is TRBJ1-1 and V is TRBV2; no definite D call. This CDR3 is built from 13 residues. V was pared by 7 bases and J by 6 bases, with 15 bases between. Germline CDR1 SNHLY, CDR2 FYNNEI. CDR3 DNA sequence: TGTGCCAGCAAACCTTCCTACGCGGCTGAAGCTTTCTTT. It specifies CASKPSYAAEAFF.

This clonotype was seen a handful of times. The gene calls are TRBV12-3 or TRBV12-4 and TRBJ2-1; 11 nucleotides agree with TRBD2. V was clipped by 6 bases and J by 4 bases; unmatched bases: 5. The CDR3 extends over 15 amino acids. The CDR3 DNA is TGTGCCAGCAGAGACCTAGCGGGGGGTTACAATGAGCAGTTCTTC. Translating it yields CASRDLAGGYNEQFF.

CDR3 coding DNA: TGCGCCAGCAGCCAAGAAGGCTACACTGAAGCTTTCTTT. This codes for CASSQEGYTEAFF. The chain couples TRBV4-3 to TRBJ1-1; D not resolved. The CDR3 runs to 13 residues. The V gene lost 0 bases and the J gene lost 3 bases, with 5 bases spanning the gap. The germline V gene has CDR1 LGHNA and CDR2 YSLEER.

The CDR3 DNA reads as TGCAGTGCTCTACTAGCGGGGCAAGAGACCCAGTACTTC. This encodes CSALLAGQETQYF. This rearrangement joins TRBV20-1 to TRBJ2-5, with 10 nucleotides matching TRBD2. The length of the CDR3 is 13 residues. Germline CDR1 is DFQATT and CDR2 is SNEGSKA (reference sequence). Germline trimming cut 5 bases from V and 2 bases from J; bases unmatched to any gene: 2.

CDR3 loop: CSVAGQGLNYGYTF. CDR3 in DNA: TGCAGCGTTGCTGGACAGGGGCTTAACTATGGCTACACCTTC. This chain connects TRBV29-1 to TRBJ1-2; 9 bases align to TRBD1. CDR3 length equals 14 residues. Germline V gene sequence: CDR1 SQVTM, CDR2 ANQGSEA. Trimming at V came to 4 bases and at J to 1 base, leaving 4 bases not matched to a gene.

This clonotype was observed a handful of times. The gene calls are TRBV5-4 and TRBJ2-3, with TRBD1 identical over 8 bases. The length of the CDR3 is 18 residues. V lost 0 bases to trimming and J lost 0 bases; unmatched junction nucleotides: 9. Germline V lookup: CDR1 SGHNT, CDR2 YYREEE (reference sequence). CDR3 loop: CASSLGVQGAASTDTQYF. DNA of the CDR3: TGTGCCAGCAGCTTGGGGGTGCAGGGGGCGGCGAGCACAGATACGCAGTATTTT.

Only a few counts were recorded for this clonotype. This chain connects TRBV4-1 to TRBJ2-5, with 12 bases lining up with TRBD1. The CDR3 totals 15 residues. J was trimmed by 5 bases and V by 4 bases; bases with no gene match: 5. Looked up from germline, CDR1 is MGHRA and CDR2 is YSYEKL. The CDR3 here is CASSLGTGGEETQYF. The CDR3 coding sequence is TGCGCCAGCAGCCTTGGGACAGGGGGCGAGGAGACCCAGTACTTC.

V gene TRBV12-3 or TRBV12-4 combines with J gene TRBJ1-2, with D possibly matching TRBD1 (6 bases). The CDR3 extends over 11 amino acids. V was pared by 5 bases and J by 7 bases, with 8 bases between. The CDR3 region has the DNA TGTGCCAGCAGTACAGGGTCTGGCTACACCTTC. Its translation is CASSTGSGYTF.

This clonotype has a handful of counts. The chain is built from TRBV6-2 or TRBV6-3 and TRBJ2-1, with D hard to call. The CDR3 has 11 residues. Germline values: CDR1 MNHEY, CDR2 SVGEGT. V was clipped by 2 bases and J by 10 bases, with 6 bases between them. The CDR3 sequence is CASSYALEQFF. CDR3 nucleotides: TGTGCCAGCAGTTACGCGTTGGAGCAGTTCTTC.

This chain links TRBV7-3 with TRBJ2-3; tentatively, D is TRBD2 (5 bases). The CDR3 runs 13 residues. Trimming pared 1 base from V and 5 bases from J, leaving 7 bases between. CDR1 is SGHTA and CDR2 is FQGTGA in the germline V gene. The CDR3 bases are TGTGCCAGCAGCTTAAGAGCGGTAGATACGCAGTATTTT. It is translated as CASSLRAVDTQYF.

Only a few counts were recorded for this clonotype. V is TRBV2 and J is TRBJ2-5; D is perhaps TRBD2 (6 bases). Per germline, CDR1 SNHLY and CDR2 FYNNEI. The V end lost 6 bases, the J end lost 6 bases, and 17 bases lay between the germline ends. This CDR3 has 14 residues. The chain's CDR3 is CASRAGAGSKTQYF. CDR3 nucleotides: TGTGCCAGCAGGGCCGGGGCGGGGTCGAAGACCCAGTACTTC.

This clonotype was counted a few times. The DNA for the CDR3 is TGCAGTGCTAGAACGCACAGGGGGCTTAACTATGGCTACACCTTC. Translating gives CSARTHRGLNYGYTF. V and J are TRBV20-1 and TRBJ1-2; TRBD1 agrees at 9 bases. The germline gives CDR1 DFQATT, CDR2 SNEGSKA (reference sequence). The V gene end was trimmed by 2 bases and the J gene end by 1 base; junction bases not matched to a gene: 5. CDR3 length: 15 residues.

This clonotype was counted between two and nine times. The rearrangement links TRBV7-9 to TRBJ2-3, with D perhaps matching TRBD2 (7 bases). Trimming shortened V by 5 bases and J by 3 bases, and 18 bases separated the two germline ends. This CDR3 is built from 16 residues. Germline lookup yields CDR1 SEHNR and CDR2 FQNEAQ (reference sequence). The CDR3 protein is CASSPGGGGLTDTQYF. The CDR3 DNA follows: TGTGCCAGCAGCCCAGGAGGGGGGGGCTTAACAGATACGCAGTATTTT.

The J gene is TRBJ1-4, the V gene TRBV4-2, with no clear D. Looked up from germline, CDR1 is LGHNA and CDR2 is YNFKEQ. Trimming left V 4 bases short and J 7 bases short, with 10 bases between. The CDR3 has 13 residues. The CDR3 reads CASSLNTGEKLFF. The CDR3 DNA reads TGTGCCAGCAGCCTAAATACGGGTGAAAAACTGTTTTTT.

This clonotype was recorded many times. The CDR3 here is CASSRRLSSGNTIYF. In DNA form, the CDR3 reads TGTGCCAGCAGCCGTAGACTGTCCTCTGGAAACACCATATATTTT. The chain is built from TRBV7-2 and TRBJ1-3; no clear D. The germline V gene encodes CDR1 SGHTA and CDR2 FQGNSA. CDR3 length: 15 residues. Trimming stripped 5 bases from V and 0 bases from J, with 11 bases between.

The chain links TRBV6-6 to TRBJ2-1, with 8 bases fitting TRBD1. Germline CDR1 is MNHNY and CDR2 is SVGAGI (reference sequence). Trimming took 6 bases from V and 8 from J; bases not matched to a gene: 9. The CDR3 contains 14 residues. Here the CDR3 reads CASRSRTGFDEQFF. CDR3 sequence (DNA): TGTGCCAGCAGATCTCGGACAGGGTTTGATGAGCAGTTCTTC.

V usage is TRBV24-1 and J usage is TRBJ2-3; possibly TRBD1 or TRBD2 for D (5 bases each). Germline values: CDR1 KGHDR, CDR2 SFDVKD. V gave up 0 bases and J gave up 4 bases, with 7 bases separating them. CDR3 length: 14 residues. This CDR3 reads CATSDLRGPDTQYF. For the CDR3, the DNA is TGTGCCACCAGTGATTTGAGGGGACCAGATACGCAGTATTTT.

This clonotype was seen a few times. The CDR3 coding sequence is TGTGCCTGGAGTGTACCGGTCCGGCTCAACGGGGAGCTGTTTTTT. Translation gives CAWSVPVRLNGELFF. V gene TRBV30 combines with J gene TRBJ2-2; D is ambiguous. CDR1 and CDR2 (germline): GTSNPN, SVGIG (reference sequence). CDR3 length equals 15 residues. Deletions cut 0 bases from V and 7 bases from J, with 15 bases between.

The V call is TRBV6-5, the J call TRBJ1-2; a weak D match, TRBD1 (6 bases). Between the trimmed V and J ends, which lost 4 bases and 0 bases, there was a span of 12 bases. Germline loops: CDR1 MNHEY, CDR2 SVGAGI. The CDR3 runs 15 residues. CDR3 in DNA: TGTGCCAGCAGTTCCCGGACAGTTACTAACTATGGCTACACCTTC. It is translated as CASSSRTVTNYGYTF.